This is a list of T cell receptor beta chains from one sample in a study of blood T cell repertoires in COVID-19. Generated by immunoSEQ multiplex PCR, the TCRdb table keeps only in-frame clones and is missing some. The sample has tens of thousands of clones, around 89% seen once. Sequencing was performed on peripheral blood. These TCRs come from a man in his sixties with acute or convalescent COVID-19. CDR3s include the opening cysteine and the closing phenylalanine or tryptophan. A D gene is named only where the DNA matches it firmly. Clone size, where shown, is once, few, many, or a class for clones that have expanded.

j_call clone_size v_call d_call cdr3_nt cdr3_aa
TRBJ2-7 - TRBV5-6 - TGTGCCAGCAGCTTCTCCAGGGGACACGAGCAGTACTTC CASSFSRGHEQYF
TRBJ2-3 once TRBV2 - TGTGCCAGCAACCCGAATAGGCGGGACACAGATACGCAGTATTTT CASNPNRRDTDTQYF
TRBJ1-5 - TRBV24-1 - TGTGCCACCAGTGGAGGCAATCAGCCCCAGCATTTT CATSGGNQPQHF
TRBJ2-7 - TRBV30 TRBD1 TGTGCCTGGAGCGGAGGACAGGGCGACGAGCAGTACTTC CAWSGGQGDEQYF
TRBJ1-2 - TRBV3-1/TRBV3-2 - TGTGCCAGCAGCCCTCTGAAAGGACAACCCAATGTGGATGGCTACACCTTC CASSPLKGQPNVDGYTF
TRBJ1-1 - TRBV6-6 - TGTGCCAGCACCCGACAGAGAATGAACACTGAAGCTTTCTTT CASTRQRMNTEAFF
TRBJ1-1 - TRBV27 TRBD1 TGTGCCAGCAGTCGACAGGGGGTAAACACTGAAGCTTTCTTT CASSRQGVNTEAFF
TRBJ1-1 - TRBV5-1 - TGCGCCAGCAGCTTGGGGCTTTCTGAAGCTTTCTTT CASSLGLSEAFF
TRBJ1-2 once TRBV2 - TGTGCCAGCAGTGAAGCGCGAGAGGTCAATGGCTACACCTTC CASSEAREVNGYTF
TRBJ2-3 - TRBV7-2 TRBD2 TGTGCCAGCAGCTTGTCTAGCGGGGGGACTAGCACAGATACGCAGTATTTT CASSLSSGGTSTDTQYF
TRBJ1-5 - TRBV18 TRBD1 TGTGCCAGCTCACCGGTAAGATCCGGGACAGGCTCATTCAATCAGCCCCAGCATTTT CASSPVRSGTGSFNQPQHF
TRBJ1-5 - TRBV5-8 TRBD1 TGTGCCAGTTCAGGGGGCATAGTAGGGAATCAGCCCCAGCATTTT CASSGGIVGNQPQHF
TRBJ2-3 - TRBV7-2 - TGTGCCAGCAGCTTAGTAGAACGGGGAGGCACAGATACGCAGTATTTT CASSLVERGGTDTQYF
TRBJ2-2 - TRBV6-6 - TGTGCCAGCAGTTACCATCTTGGGAGGAACACCGGGGAGCTGTTTTTT CASSYHLGRNTGELFF
TRBJ2-5 - TRBV5-4 - TGTGCCAGCAGCTCCAGGGAAGAGACCCAGTACTTC CASSSREETQYF
TRBJ2-7 - TRBV5-5 TRBD1 TGTGCCAGCAGCTTGGGGGTCGCGACAGGGATAAACTCCTACGAGCAGTACTTC CASSLGVATGINSYEQYF
TRBJ1-1 - TRBV12-3/TRBV12-4 - TGTGCCAGCAGTTCAAGGGGTAGCACTGAAGCTTTCTTT CASSSRGSTEAFF
TRBJ2-2 - TRBV3-1/TRBV3-2 TRBD2 TGTGCCAGCAGCCTCTTAGCGGGGAACACCGGGGAGCTGTTTTTT CASSLLAGNTGELFF
TRBJ1-1 - TRBV10-3 - TGTGCCATCAGCCCCGGATACAGTGCCGCTTTCTTT CAISPGYSAAFF
TRBJ1-5 - TRBV6-1 - TGTGCCAGCAGTGAAGCTCGAAGGAGGCTAAATCAGCCCCAGCATTTT CASSEARRRLNQPQHF
TRBJ1-4 - TRBV7-9 - TGTGCCAGCAGCTTCGGCGTTTTGAGGGGAGGGGAAAAACTGTTTTTT CASSFGVLRGGEKLFF
TRBJ2-2 - TRBV19 - TGTGCCAGTAGTAGTCCAGGGAACACCGGGGAGCTGTTTTTT CASSSPGNTGELFF
TRBJ1-1 - TRBV5-1 - TGCGCCAGCAGCTCTGACACCGCGGGGATGAACACTGAAGCTTTCTTT CASSSDTAGMNTEAFF
TRBJ1-3 - TRBV2 - TGTGCCAGCAGTGACACGAGGGGAAACACCATATATTTT CASSDTRGNTIYF
TRBJ2-7 - TRBV29-1 TRBD1 TGCAGCGCCGGGACAGGGGATGAGCAGTACTTC CSAGTGDEQYF
TRBJ1-4 - TRBV6-1 - TGTGCCAGCAGTGATCGGGGAGTAGGTGAAAAACTGTTTTTT CASSDRGVGEKLFF
TRBJ1-5 - TRBV4-1 - TGCGCCAGCAGCCAAGTCTTAGGGGCGACCCCCAATCAGCCCCAGCATTTT CASSQVLGATPNQPQHF